This T cell receptor (beta chain) was observed in a study of T cells in localized non-small cell lung cancer. Study outcomes and limitations: A single tumor region was sequenced, leaving heterogeneity possible. In adjacent lung appeared a median around 59 of the top 100 tumor clones. A raised T cell density in blood coincided with lengthier overall survival. Clonality of T cells reached its maximum in uninvolved adjacent lung, surpassing tumor.

The V gene lost 2 bases and the J gene lost 6 bases, with 16 bases spanning the gap. CDR3 length: 15 amino acids. Germline V gives CDR1 MDHEN, CDR2 SYDVKM. As to this clone: As yet, its antigen is unknown.

Some clones are missing from TCRdb's copy, which holds only in-frame ones; the method was immunoSEQ multiplex PCR. The data show over 1,400 clones, more than 25% seen once. This sequence joins TRBV28 and TRBJ2-5; D is possibly TRBD2 (6 bases). The sequencing here drew on lung tumor tissue, taken before any cancer treatment. This clonotype was obtained from a male donor older than 55 with stage II lung adenocarcinoma. CDR3 in DNA: TGTGCCAGCAGTTTAGGGCGGGACCCGGTCCAGACCCAGTACTTC. This encodes CASSLGRDPVQTQYF.